This T cell receptor (beta chain) was captured in a study of blood T cell repertoires in COVID-19 (TCRdb year 2020). About the study as a whole: Samples from collaborators originated in the United States, Italy and Spain and spanned both the acute and convalescent phases of COVID-19. Where available, HLA class I and class II types were obtained from metadata supplied by the sample provider rather than from assay-based typing. The prospective study material was composed of cDNA or gDNA derived from T cells, B-cell-depleted T cells, or PBMCs. Sample metadata almost always included a de-identified subject ID, COVID-19 status, age in years and sex. The dataset comprised deeply sampled blood TCRbeta repertoires from subjects exposed to, actively infected with, or recovered from COVID-19. The samples were drawn from the first 160 participants of the ongoing ImmuneRACE study and from 950 to 1,500 subjects provided by 6 global collaborators. The repertoires were released in a freely available public database intended as a resource for research on the immune response to SARS-CoV-2.

General conclusions and limits of the study: How much clinical and demographic metadata was included differed by source and by participant, and the metadata was provided uncurated.

TCRbeta CDR3 regions were amplified from genomic DNA by means of the immunoSEQ Assay, a bias-controlled multiplex PCR. On the study's bioinformatics: The number of nucleated cells in each sample was estimated from the amplification of reference gene primers within the assay. Sequence reads were collapsed and filtered to measure the absolute abundance of every unique TCRbeta CDR3 rearrangement. For each sample, productive Simpson clonality was calculated by taking the square root of Simpson's diversity index across productive rearrangements. TCRdb retrieved this table from immuneACCESS and kept in-frame rearrangements only. Not all clones are present; in checked studies, unresolved V genes account for under half, and no reason is known for the remainder. The D gene and trimming were derived from the DNA, and the V and J assignments and clone size from that table. In all, the sample holds about 280,000 clones, and about nine tenths of those were seen once. The ten largest clonotypes hold roughly 2.3% of the sample.

On this clone itself: It has no known antigen specificity. There are no base qualities to consult, and no much larger clone falls within one base.

Each collaborating institution followed its own protocols to collect whole blood in K2EDTA tubes. Collaborator samples were shipped for TCRbeta analysis as frozen whole blood, isolated PBMCs, or DNA extracted from either sample type. CDR3 length: 14 amino acids, cysteine to phenylalanine. The DNA shown is the 42-base CDR3, in frame from base 1. The V and J ends are trimmed by 4 bases and 0 bases, leaving 9 bases between them. Looking up the germline V gene yields CDR1 SGHDN and CDR2 FVKESK. The clonotype originates from a man aged 45-65 years with acute or convalescent COVID-19. The chain uses TRBV14 and TRBJ1-2; the D gene identity is not certain. What was sequenced was peripheral blood. The DNA sequence reads TGTGCCAGCAGCCTGACTCTAGCTAACTATGGCTACACCTTC. Translated, it reads CASSLTLANYGYTF.